The sequence of this T cell receptor (beta chain) was determined in a study of Graves' ophthalmopathy and Graves' hyperthyroidism. RNA transcripts were the source from which TCR beta CDR3 regions were amplified. An initial RT-PCR round employing HTBI primers preceded a second-round multiplex PCR. TCRdb redid the calling of the multiplex PCR reads with MiXCR, one entry per CDR3 protein. Counted here are approximately 410,000 distinct CDR3 sequences, 15% occurring once; the ten biggest clones make up about 7.3%. Study-wide points: Researchers report that a 13-signature model separated ophthalmopathy from stable hyperthyroidism, posting about 90% sensitivity and 75% to 84% specificity.

The CDR3 is 18 amino acids. Losses at the gene ends were 4 bases for V and 0 bases for J; bases not matched to a gene: 13. The germline gives CDR1 MGHRA, CDR2 YSYEKL. A word on this clonotype: Its antigen is as yet unknown.

This receptor was identified in a woman younger than 30 with stable Graves' hyperthyroidism. This sequence joins TRBV4-1 and TRBJ1-2, with 8 bases identical to TRBD1. The sequenced material came from peripheral blood. CDR3 DNA sequence: TGCGCCAGCAGCCTTAGGACAGGGACCACCTTAACTAACTATGGCTACACCTTC. Its protein is CASSLRTGTTLTNYGYTF.